This T cell receptor (beta chain) stems from a study of STAT5B mutations in CD4+ large granular lymphocyte leukemia. The germline V gene has CDR1 SGHTA and CDR2 FQGTGA. Trimming pared 5 bases from V and 6 bases from J, leaving 15 bases between. The CDR3 sequence is 14 residues long. This clone was counted once. TCRdb's copy holds only in-frame clones and misses some; the assay was immunoSEQ multiplex PCR. The sample includes more than 30,000 clones, around nine tenths of them seen just once. The chain combines TRBV7-3 with TRBJ2-3; D not resolved. The TCR originated in a human donor in good health. Sequencing was performed on CD4+ T cells from blood buffy coats. CDR3 residues: CASSQLTGTDTQYF. DNA of the CDR3: TGTGCCAGCAGCCAGCTTACCGGAACCGATACGCAGTATTTT.